A single T cell receptor beta chain is shown here with its context. Its antigen is currently unknown. This sample stems from a study of T-cell memory formation after mild COVID-19. Study details: TCR clusters were largely donor specific.

Study results and caveats: Contracting clones from day 15 to 85 had balanced CD4/CD8; later expanders favoured CD4+.

V lost 2 bases and J lost 6, with 23 bases in between. CDR1 is SGHRS and CDR2 is YFSETQ in the germline V gene. This CDR3 has 17 amino acids. Using constant-segment primers, 5'RACE produced TCR alpha and TCR beta cDNA libraries carrying sample barcodes and UMIs. Each CDR3 protein gets one entry after TCRdb re-called the 5' RACE reads with MiXCR. Of hundreds of thousands of distinct CDR3 sequences in the sample, around 20% were seen once. The sequence derives from an adult woman who had mild COVID-19 (a few samples of this study predate the infection). Cell type and time point are not known. Sequenced input: PBMCs or a T cell subset sorted from them (not recorded which). This chain connects TRBV5-1 to TRBJ1-2, with D tentatively TRBD1 (6 bases). The CDR3, as DNA: TGCGCCAGCAGCTTCCTTGAGGGCAGGGGAGTAACAAATGGCTACACCTTC. It yields the protein CASSFLEGRGVTNGYTF.